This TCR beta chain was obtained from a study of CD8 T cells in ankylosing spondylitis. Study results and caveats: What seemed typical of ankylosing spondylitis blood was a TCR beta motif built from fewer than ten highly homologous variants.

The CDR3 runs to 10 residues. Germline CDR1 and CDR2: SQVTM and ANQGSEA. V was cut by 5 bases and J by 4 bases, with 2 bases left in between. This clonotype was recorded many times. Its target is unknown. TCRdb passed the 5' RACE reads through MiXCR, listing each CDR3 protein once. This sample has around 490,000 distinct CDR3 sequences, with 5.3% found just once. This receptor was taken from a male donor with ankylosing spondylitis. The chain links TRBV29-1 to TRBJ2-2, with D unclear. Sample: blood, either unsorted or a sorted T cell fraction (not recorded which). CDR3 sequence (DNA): TGCAGCGTTTTCACCGGGGAGCTGTTTTTT. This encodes CSVFTGELFF.